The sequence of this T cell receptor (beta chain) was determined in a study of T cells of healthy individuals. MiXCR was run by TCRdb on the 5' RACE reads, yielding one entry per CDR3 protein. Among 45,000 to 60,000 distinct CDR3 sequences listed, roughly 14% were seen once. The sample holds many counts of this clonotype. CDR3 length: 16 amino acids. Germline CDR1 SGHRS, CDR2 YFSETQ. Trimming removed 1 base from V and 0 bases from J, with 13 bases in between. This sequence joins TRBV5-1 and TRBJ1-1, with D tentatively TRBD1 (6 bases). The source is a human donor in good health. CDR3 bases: TGCGCCAGCAGCTTGAAGGGGGGGCAGATGAACACTGAAGCTTTCTTT. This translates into CASSLKGGQMNTEAFF.